This T cell receptor (beta chain) was observed in a study of blood T cell repertoires in COVID-19. Study information: Specimens from acute and convalescent COVID-19 originated in the United States, Italy and Spain. In each case, the material was cDNA or gDNA derived from T cells, B-cell-depleted T cells, or PBMCs.

Deletions cut 4 bases from V and 8 bases from J, with 15 bases between. From germline, CDR1 is SQVTM and CDR2 ANQGSEA. The length of the CDR3 is 13 residues. The authors' processing: Amplified reference gene primers provided the basis for estimating nucleated cell counts. Method: immunoSEQ multiplex PCR; TCRdb's copy keeps in-frame clones and lacks some. For V, J and clone size, that table is used; D and trimming come from the DNA. In the table there are around 120,000 clones, around 80% of which are singletons. The source material was peripheral blood. This chain uses TRBV29-1 with TRBJ2-1; D is ambiguous. The sequence came from a man aged 70 or older with acute or convalescent COVID-19. CDR3 sequence (DNA): TGCAGCGTTGCACCAAGAACGGGTGATGAGCAGTTCTTC. Its protein is CSVAPRTGDEQFF.